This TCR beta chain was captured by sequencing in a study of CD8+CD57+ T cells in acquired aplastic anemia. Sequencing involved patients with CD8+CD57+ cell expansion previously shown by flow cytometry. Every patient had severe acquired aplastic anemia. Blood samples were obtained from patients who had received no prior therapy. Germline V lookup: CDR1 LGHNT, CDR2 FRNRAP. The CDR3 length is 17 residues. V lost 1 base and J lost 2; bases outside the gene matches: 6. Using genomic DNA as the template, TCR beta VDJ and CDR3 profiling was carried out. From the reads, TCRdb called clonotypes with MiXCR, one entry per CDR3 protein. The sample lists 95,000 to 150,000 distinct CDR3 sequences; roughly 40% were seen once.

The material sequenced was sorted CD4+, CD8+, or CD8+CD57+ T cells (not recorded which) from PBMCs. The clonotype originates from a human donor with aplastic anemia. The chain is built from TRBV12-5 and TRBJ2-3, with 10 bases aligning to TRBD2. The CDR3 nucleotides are TGTGCTAGTGGTTTGGCTAGCGGGGGCCTACACACAGATACGCAGTATTTT. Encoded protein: CASGLASGGLHTDTQYF.